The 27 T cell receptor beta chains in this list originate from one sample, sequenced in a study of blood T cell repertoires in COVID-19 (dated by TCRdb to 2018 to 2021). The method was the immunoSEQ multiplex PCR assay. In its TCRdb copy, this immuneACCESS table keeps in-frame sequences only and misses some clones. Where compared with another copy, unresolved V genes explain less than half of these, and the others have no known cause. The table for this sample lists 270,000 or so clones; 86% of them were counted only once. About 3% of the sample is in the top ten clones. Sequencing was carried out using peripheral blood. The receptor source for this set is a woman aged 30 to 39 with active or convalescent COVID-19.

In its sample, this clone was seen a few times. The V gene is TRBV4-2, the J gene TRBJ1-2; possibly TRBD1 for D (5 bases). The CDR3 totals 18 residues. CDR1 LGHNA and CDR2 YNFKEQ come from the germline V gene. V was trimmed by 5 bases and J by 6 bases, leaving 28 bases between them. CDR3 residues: CASSVGRVGPESGDGYTF. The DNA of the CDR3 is TGTGCCAGCAGCGTCGGCAGGGTAGGCCCGGAGTCCGGAGATGGCTACACCTTC.

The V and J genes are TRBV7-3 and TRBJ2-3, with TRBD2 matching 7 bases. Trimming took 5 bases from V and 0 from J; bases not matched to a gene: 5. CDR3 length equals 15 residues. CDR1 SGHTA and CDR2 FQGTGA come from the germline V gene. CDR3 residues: CASSRSGLSTDTQYF. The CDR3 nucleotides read TGTGCCAGCAGCCGTAGCGGGCTGAGCACAGATACGCAGTATTTT. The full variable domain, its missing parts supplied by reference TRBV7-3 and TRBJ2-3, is GAGVSQTPSNKVTEKGKYVELRCDPISGHTALYWYRQSLGQGPEFLIYFQGTGAADDSGLPNDRFFAVRPEGSVSTLKIQRTERGDSAVYLCASSRSGLSTDTQYFGPGTRLTVL.

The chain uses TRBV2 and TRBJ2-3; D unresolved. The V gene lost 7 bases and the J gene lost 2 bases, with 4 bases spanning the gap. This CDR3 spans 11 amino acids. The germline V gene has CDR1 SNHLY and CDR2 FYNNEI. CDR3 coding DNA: TGTGCCAGCACTTCCACAGATACGCAGTATTTT. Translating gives CASTSTDTQYF.

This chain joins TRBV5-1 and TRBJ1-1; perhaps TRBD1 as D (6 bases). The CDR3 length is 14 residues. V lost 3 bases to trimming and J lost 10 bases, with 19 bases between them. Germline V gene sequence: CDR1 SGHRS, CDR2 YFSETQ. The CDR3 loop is CASSWDSGGEGAFF. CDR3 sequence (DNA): TGCGCCAGCAGCTGGGACTCGGGGGGCGAGGGAGCTTTCTTT. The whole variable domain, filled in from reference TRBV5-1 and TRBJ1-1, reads KAGVTQTPRYLIKTRGQQVTLSCSPISGHRSVSWYQQTPGQGLQFLFEYFSETQRNKGNFPGRFSGRQFSNSRSEMNVSTLELGDSALYLCASSWDSGGEGAFFGQGTRLTVV.

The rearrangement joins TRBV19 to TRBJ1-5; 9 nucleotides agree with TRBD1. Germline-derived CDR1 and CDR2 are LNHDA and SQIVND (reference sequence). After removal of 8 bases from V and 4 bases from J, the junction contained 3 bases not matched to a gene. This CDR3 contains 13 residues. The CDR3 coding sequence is TGTGCCAGTGGGGGGACAGGGAATCAGCCCCAGCATTTT. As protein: CASGGTGNQPQHF.

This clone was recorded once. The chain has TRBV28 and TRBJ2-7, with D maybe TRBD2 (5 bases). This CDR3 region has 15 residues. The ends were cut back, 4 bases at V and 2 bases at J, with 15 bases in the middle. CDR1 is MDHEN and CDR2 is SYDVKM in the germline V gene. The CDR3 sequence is CASSSWGEPTYEQYF. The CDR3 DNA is TGTGCCAGCAGTTCCTGGGGAGAGCCCACCTACGAGCAGTACTTC.

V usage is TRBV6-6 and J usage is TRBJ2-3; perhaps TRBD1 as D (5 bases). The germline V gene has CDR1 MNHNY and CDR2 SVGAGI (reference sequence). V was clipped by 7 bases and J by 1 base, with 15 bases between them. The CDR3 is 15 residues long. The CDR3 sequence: CASTPRGGGTDTQYF. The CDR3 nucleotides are TGTGCCAGCACTCCTAGGGGTGGGGGCACAGATACGCAGTATTTT.

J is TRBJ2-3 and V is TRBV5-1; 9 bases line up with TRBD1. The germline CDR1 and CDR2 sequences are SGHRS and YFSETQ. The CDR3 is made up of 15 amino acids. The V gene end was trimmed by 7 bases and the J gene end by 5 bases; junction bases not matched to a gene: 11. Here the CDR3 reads CASQRRTGVLDTQYF. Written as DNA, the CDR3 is TGCGCCAGCCAACGGAGGACAGGGGTTTTAGATACGCAGTATTTT.

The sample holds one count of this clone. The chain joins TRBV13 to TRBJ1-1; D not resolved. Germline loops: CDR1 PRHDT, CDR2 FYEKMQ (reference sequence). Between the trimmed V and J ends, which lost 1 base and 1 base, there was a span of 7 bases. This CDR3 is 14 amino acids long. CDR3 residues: CASSLVGWNTEAFF. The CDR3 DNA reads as TGTGCCAGCAGCTTAGTTGGCTGGAACACTGAAGCTTTCTTT.

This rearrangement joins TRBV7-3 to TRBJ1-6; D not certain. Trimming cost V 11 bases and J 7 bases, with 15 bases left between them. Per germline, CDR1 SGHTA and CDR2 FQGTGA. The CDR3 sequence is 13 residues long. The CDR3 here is CAPTVLGNSPLHF. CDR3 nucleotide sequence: TGTGCCCCCACGGTCCTAGGCAATTCACCCCTCCACTTT.

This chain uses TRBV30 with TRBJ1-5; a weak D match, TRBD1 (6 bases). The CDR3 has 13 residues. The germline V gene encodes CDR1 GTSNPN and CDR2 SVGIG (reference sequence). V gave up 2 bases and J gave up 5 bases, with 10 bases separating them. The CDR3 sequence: CAWSNEGDQPQHF. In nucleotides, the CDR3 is TGTGCCTGGAGTAACGAGGGGGATCAGCCCCAGCATTTT.

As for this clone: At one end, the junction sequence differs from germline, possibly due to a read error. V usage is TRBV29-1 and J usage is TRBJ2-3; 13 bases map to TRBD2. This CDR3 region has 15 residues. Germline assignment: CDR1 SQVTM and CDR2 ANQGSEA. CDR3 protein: CSVEGTSGTLEVQYF. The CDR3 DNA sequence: TGCAGCGTCGAAGGGACTAGCGGGACCTTGGAGGTGCAGTATTTT.

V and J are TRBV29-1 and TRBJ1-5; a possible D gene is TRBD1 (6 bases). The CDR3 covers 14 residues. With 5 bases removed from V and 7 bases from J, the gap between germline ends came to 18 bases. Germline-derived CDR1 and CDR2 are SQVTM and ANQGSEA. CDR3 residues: CSVSTGTSRQPQHF. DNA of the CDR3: TGCAGCGTTTCTACAGGGACATCTCGCCAGCCCCAGCATTTT.

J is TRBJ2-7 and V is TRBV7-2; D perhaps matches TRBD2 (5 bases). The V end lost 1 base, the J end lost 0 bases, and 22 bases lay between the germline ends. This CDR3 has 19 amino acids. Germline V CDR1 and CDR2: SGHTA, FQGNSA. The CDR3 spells CASSLGRTVGPFSSYEQYF. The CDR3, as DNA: TGTGCCAGCAGCTTAGGGAGGACGGTGGGCCCATTTAGCTCCTACGAGCAGTACTTC.

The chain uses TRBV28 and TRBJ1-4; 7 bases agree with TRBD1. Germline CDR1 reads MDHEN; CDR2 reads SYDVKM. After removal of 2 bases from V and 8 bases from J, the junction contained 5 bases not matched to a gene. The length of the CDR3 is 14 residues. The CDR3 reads CASSLGTVKEKLFF. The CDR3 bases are TGTGCCAGCAGTTTAGGGACAGTGAAAGAAAAACTGTTTTTT.

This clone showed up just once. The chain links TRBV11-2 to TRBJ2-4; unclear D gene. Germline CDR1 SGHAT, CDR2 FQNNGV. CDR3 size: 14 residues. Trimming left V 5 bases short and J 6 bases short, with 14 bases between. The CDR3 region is CASSNSEPLNIQYF. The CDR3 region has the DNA TGTGCCAGCAGCAACTCGGAGCCCCTAAACATTCAGTACTTC.

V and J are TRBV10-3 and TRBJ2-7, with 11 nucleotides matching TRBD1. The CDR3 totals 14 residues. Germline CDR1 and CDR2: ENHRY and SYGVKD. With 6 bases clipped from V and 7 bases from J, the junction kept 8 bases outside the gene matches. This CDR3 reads CAIRRGQGAWEQYF. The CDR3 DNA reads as TGTGCCATCAGGAGAGGACAGGGGGCGTGGGAGCAGTACTTC.

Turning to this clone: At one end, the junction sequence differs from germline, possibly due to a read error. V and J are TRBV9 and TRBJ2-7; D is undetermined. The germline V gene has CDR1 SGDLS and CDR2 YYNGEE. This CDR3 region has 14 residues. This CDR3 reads CASSVGAPSDEQYF. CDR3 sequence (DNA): TGTGCCAGCAGCGTAGGGGCCCCCTCCGACGAGCAGTACTTC.

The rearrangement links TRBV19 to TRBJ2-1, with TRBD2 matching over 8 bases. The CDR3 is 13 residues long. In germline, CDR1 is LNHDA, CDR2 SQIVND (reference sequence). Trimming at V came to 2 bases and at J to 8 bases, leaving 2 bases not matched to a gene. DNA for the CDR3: TGTGCCAGTAGTATATCGGGAGGGTATGAGCAGTTCTTC. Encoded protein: CASSISGGYEQFF.

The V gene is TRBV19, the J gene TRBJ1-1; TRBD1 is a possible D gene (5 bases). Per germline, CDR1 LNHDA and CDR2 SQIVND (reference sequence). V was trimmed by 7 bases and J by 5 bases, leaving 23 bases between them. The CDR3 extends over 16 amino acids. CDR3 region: CASTSIPEGSGTEAFF. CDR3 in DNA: TGTGCCAGTACCTCAATACCGGAGGGGTCGGGTACTGAAGCTTTCTTT.

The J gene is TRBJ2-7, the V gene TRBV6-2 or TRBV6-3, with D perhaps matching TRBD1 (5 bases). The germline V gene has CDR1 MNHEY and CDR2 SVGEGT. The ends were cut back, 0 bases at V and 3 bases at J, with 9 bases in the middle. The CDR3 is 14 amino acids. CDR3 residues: CASSYSGESYEQYF. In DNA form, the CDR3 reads TGTGCCAGCAGTTACTCAGGGGAAAGCTACGAGCAGTACTTC.

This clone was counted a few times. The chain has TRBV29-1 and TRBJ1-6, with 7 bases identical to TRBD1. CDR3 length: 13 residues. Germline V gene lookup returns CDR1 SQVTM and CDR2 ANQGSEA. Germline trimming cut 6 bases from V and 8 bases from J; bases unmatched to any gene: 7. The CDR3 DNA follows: TGCAGCGTGGGTAGGGACAGAGATTCACCCCTCCACTTT. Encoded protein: CSVGRDRDSPLHF.

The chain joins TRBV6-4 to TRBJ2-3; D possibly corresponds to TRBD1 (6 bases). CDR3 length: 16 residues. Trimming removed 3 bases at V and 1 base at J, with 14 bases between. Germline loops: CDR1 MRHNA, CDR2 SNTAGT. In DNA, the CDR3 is TGTGCCAGCAGTGAACGGGCATCAGGGGGCACAGATACGCAGTATTTT. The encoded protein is CASSERASGGTDTQYF.

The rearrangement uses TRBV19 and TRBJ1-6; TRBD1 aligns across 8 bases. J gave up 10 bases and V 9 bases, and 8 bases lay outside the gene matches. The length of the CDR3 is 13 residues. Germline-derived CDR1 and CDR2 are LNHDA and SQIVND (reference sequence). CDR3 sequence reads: CASQQGVASPLHF. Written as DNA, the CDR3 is TGTGCCAGCCAACAGGGGGTCGCGTCACCCCTCCACTTT.

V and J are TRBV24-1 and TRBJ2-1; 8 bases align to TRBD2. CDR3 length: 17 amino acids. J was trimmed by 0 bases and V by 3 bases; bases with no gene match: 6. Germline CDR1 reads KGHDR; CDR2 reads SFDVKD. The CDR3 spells CATSDESGGGSYNEQFF. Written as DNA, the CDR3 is TGTGCCACCAGTGATGAAAGCGGGGGAGGCTCCTACAATGAGCAGTTCTTC.

The CDR3 DNA reads TGTGCCATCAGTGATCGAACAGGGGCAGGCTACGAGCAGTACTTC. Translation: CAISDRTGAGYEQYF. The chain links TRBV10-3 to TRBJ2-7, with 7 bases fitting TRBD1. Germline CDR1 is ENHRY and CDR2 is SYGVKD. The CDR3 has 15 residues. With V trimmed by 3 bases and J by 3 bases, 8 bases remained unmatched.

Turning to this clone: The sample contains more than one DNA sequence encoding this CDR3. The CDR3 reads CASSLGLAGTDTQYF. CDR3 coding DNA: TGTGCCAGCAGCTTAGGGCTAGCGGGGACAGATACGCAGTATTTT. V and J are TRBV7-2 and TRBJ2-3; 9 bases are shared with TRBD2. The V and J ends lost 1 base and 3 bases, in that order; junction bases with no gene match: 2. This CDR3 comprises 15 residues. Germline V gene data show CDR1 as SGHTA and CDR2 as FQGNSA. The full variable domain, its missing parts supplied by reference TRBV7-2 and TRBJ2-3, is GAGVSQSPSNKVTEKGKDVELRCDPISGHTALYWYRQSLGQGLEFLIYFQGNSAPDKSGLPSDRFSAERTGGSVSTLTIQRTQQEDSAVYLCASSLGLAGTDTQYFGPGTRLTVL.